These 25 T cell receptor beta chains were sequenced from one sample in a study of blood T cell repertoires in COVID-19. Measured with immunoSEQ multiplex PCR; TCRdb has only the in-frame clones, and not every one. The table records roughly 290,000 clones, nearly 90% of them present only once. The material sequenced was PBMCs or T cells enriched from blood (not recorded which). These receptors were collected from a young woman with acute COVID-19.

The V gene is TRBV11-2, the J gene TRBJ1-3; no clear D. CDR1 and CDR2 from the germline V gene are SGHAT and FQNNGV. Trimming pared 4 bases from V and 4 bases from J, leaving 17 bases between. This CDR3 contains 16 residues. The CDR3 region is CASSSGSGTGGNTIYF. The CDR3 DNA follows: TGTGCCAGCAGCTCCGGGTCGGGTACGGGAGGAAACACCATATATTTT. Full variable domain (rest looked up from reference TRBV11-2 and TRBJ1-3): EAGVAQSPRYKIIEKRQSVAFWCNPISGHATLYWYQQILGQGPKLLIQFQNNGVVDDSQLPKDRFSAERLKGVDSTLKIQPAKLEDSAVYLCASSSGSGTGGNTIYFGEGSWLTVV.

This rearrangement joins TRBV27 to TRBJ1-2; D is unresolved. Germline assignment: CDR1 MNHEY and CDR2 SMNVEV (reference sequence). Trimming took 0 bases from V and 8 from J, leaving 10 bases between them. The CDR3 sequence is 13 residues long. CDR3 coding DNA: TGTGCCAGCAGTTTATCGACGGGATCCGGCTACACCTTC. It yields the protein CASSLSTGSGYTF.

This chain connects TRBV7-9 to TRBJ2-7, with 7 bases aligning to TRBD2. Germline V gives CDR1 SEHNR, CDR2 FQNEAQ (reference sequence). J gave up 0 bases and V 1 base, and 6 bases lay outside the gene matches. The CDR3 has 16 residues. The CDR3 DNA sequence: TGTGCCAGCAGCTTAGTGAGGCTAGCGGACTCCTACGAGCAGTACTTC. Protein product: CASSLVRLADSYEQYF. Full variable domain (rest looked up from reference TRBV7-9 and TRBJ2-7): DTGVSQNPRHKITKRGQNVTFRCDPISEHNRLYWYRQTLGQGPEFLTYFQNEAQLEKSRLLSDRFSAERPKGSFSTLEIQRTEQGDSAMYLCASSLVRLADSYEQYFGPGTRLTVT.

In this sample, this clone turned up once. The CDR3 DNA follows: TGTGCCAGTAATTCACAGGGAGGGGGCTCCTACAATGAGCAGTTCTTC. This codes for CASNSQGGGSYNEQFF. V is TRBV19 and J is TRBJ2-1; D perhaps matches TRBD2 (7 bases). V dropped 7 bases and J dropped 0 bases, with 16 bases sitting between them. This CDR3 has 16 residues. Germline V CDR1 and CDR2: LNHDA, SQIVND (reference sequence). Together with reference TRBV19 and TRBJ2-1, the CDR3 gives the full variable domain: DGGITQSPKYLFRKEGQNVTLSCEQNLNHDAMYWYRQDPGQGLRLIYYSQIVNDFQKGDIAEGYSVSREKKESFPLTVTSAQKNPTAFYLCASNSQGGGSYNEQFFGPGTRLTVL.

The V gene is TRBV27, the J gene TRBJ2-7, with a tentative D call TRBD1 (5 bases). CDR1 is MNHEY and CDR2 is SMNVEV in the germline V gene (reference sequence). V was shortened by 2 bases and J by 2 bases, with 7 bases between the two germline ends. The CDR3 sequence is 13 residues long. The CDR3 DNA reads TGTGCCAGCAGTTTAGGCAGGGCCTACGAGCAGTACTTC. Protein product: CASSLGRAYEQYF.

With regard to this clone: Different DNA sequences within this sample yield the same CDR3. The V call is TRBV3-1 (or the pseudogene TRBV3-2), the J call TRBJ1-6; 9 positions agree with TRBD1. The CDR3 is made up of 15 amino acids. Looked up from germline, CDR1 is LGHDT and CDR2 is YNNKEL (reference sequence). V lost 3 bases to trimming and J lost 10 bases; unmatched junction nucleotides: 7. CDR3 in amino acids: CASSQGGQGNSPLHF. Here the CDR3 DNA reads TGTGCCAGCAGCCAGGGGGGACAGGGTAACTCACCCCTCCACTTT.

The chain uses TRBV6-4 and TRBJ2-7, with 9 positions matching TRBD1. Looked up from germline, CDR1 is MRHNA and CDR2 is SNTAGT. The CDR3 totals 15 residues. The junction had 8 bases not matched to a gene; V was cut back by 6 bases and J by 2 bases. CDR3 sequence reads: CASRIHRDRAYEQYF. In nucleotides, the CDR3 is TGTGCCAGCAGGATACACCGGGACAGGGCCTACGAGCAGTACTTC.

This sequence joins TRBV6-5 and TRBJ1-6; D perhaps matches TRBD1 (5 bases). This CDR3 comprises 15 residues. Looked up from germline, CDR1 is MNHEY and CDR2 is SVGAGI. V lost 1 base and J 6 bases, leaving 10 bases between the germline ends. The CDR3 reads CASSYFTGANSPLHF. The CDR3 nucleotides read TGTGCCAGCAGTTACTTCACAGGCGCTAATTCACCCCTCCACTTT.

The genes are TRBV4-2 and TRBJ2-7; maybe TRBD2 (5 bases). The germline V gene has CDR1 LGHNA and CDR2 YNFKEQ. The CDR3 has 14 amino acids. Between the trimmed V and J ends, which lost 4 bases and 4 bases, there was a span of 14 bases. CDR3 nucleotides: TGTGCCAGCAGCCCCACTAACGGGATTTACGAGCAGTACTTC. Translating it yields CASSPTNGIYEQYF.

This rearrangement joins TRBV6-2 or TRBV6-3 to TRBJ2-7; the match to TRBD2 covers 7 bases. The CDR3 length is 14 residues. V was pared by 2 bases and J by 3 bases, with 4 bases of the junction left unmatched. Germline CDR1 is MNHEY and CDR2 is SVGEGT. The CDR3 loop is CASSYSGAYYEQYF. The CDR3 nucleotides are TGTGCCAGCAGTTACAGCGGGGCCTACTACGAGCAGTACTTC.

This clone showed up just once. V and J are TRBV5-1 and TRBJ2-1, with 12 nucleotides matching TRBD2. V shed 0 bases and J 8 bases; nucleotides not matched to a gene: 3. Germline V lookup: CDR1 SGHRS, CDR2 YFSETQ. The CDR3 totals 15 residues. In DNA form, the CDR3 reads TGCGCCAGCAGCTTGGCTAGCGGGAGGGCGGATGAGCAGTTCTTC. Its protein is CASSLASGRADEQFF.

The chain is built from TRBV20-1 and TRBJ2-2, with 8 bases that match TRBD1. This CDR3 is 15 amino acids long. Germline V CDR1 and CDR2: DFQATT, SNEGSKA (reference sequence). V gave up 3 bases and J gave up 5 bases; unmatched junction bases: 8. The CDR3 DNA follows: TGCAGTGCTAGTATCCAGGGGGCTAGGACCGGGGAGCTGTTTTTT. Residues: CSASIQGARTGELFF.

V and J are TRBV5-1 and TRBJ2-1; D unresolved. V lost 4 bases, J lost 4 bases, and 3 bases lay in between. The germline V gene has CDR1 SGHRS and CDR2 YFSETQ. The CDR3 runs to 11 residues. The CDR3 coding sequence is TGCGCCAGCAGCCTTTACAATGAGCAGTTCTTC. Translating it yields CASSLYNEQFF.

The chain links TRBV6-1 to TRBJ2-1, with a weak D call TRBD2 (5 bases). CDR1 is MNHNS and CDR2 is SASEGT in the germline V gene. V was trimmed by 5 bases and J by 6 bases, leaving 8 bases between them. The CDR3 contains 12 residues. CDR3 in DNA: TGTGCCAGCAGTTATAGCGCCAATGAGCAGTTCTTC. Translation gives CASSYSANEQFF.

The chain couples TRBV6-1 to TRBJ2-5; TRBD1 matches at 8 bases. Losses at the gene ends were 1 base for V and 4 bases for J; bases not matched to a gene: 8. This CDR3 contains 16 residues. Germline values: CDR1 MNHNS, CDR2 SASEGT. The CDR3 spells CASSEEGQGARETQYF. The CDR3 nucleotides are TGTGCCAGCAGTGAAGAGGGGCAGGGGGCGCGAGAGACCCAGTACTTC.

V and J are TRBV7-3 and TRBJ2-1; D remains ambiguous. Germline lookup yields CDR1 SGHTA and CDR2 FQGTGA. V was cut by 1 base and J by 0 bases, with 10 bases left in between. CDR3 length: 16 amino acids. The CDR3 DNA reads TGTGCCAGCAGCTTAAGGGCAATGCTCTCCTACAATGAGCAGTTCTTC. Translation gives CASSLRAMLSYNEQFF.

On this clone: Other DNA sequences in the same sample also yield this CDR3. V and J are TRBV5-1 and TRBJ1-5, with TRBD1 identical over 7 bases. CDR3 size: 15 residues. Germline assignment: CDR1 SGHRS and CDR2 YFSETQ. J was trimmed by 3 bases and V by 0 bases; bases with no gene match: 3. The CDR3 here is CASSLDGQANQPQHF. CDR3 sequence (DNA): TGCGCCAGCAGCTTGGACGGACAGGCCAATCAGCCCCAGCATTTT.

This clone was detected once. V gene TRBV3-1 (or the pseudogene TRBV3-2) combines with J gene TRBJ1-6; no clear D gene. V lost 1 base and J lost 7, with 11 bases in between. Germline CDR1 reads LGHDT; CDR2 reads YNNKEL (reference sequence). The CDR3 loop spans 15 amino acids. The CDR3 DNA is TGTGCCAGCAGCCAAGCCGGGGTAGTAAATTCACCCCTCCACTTT. It yields the protein CASSQAGVVNSPLHF.

The chain's CDR3 is CASRKTSGPSLDTQYF. Here the CDR3 DNA reads TGTGCCAGCAGGAAGACTAGCGGCCCCTCGCTGGATACGCAGTATTTT. The rearrangement uses TRBV28 and TRBJ2-3, with 9 positions matching TRBD2. Germline trimming cut 6 bases from V and 6 bases from J; bases unmatched to any gene: 13. CDR1 is MDHEN, CDR2 SYDVKM, per germline. This CDR3 has 16 residues.

The chain has TRBV3-1 (or the pseudogene TRBV3-2) and TRBJ2-3, with 14 bases fitting TRBD2. Trimming took 4 bases from V and 6 from J; bases not matched to a gene: 6. The CDR3 extends over 16 amino acids. CDR1 and CDR2 from the germline V gene are LGHDT and YNNKEL (reference sequence). CDR3 nucleotides: TGTGCCAGCAGCCTGGGACTAGCGGGAGTCTCCGATACGCAGTATTTT. Translating gives CASSLGLAGVSDTQYF.

The V and J genes are TRBV7-2 and TRBJ2-7; D remains ambiguous. V was cut by 8 bases and J by 3 bases, with 8 bases left in between. Germline CDR1 is SGHTA and CDR2 is FQGNSA. CDR3 length: 11 residues. CDR3 nucleotide sequence: TGTGCCAGCTTGAGCCACTACGAGCAGTACTTC. This translates into CASLSHYEQYF.

The chain recombines TRBV27 with TRBJ2-7, with D maybe TRBD2 (6 bases). The germline gives CDR1 MNHEY, CDR2 SMNVEV (reference sequence). Between the trimmed V and J ends, which lost 3 bases and 1 base, there was a span of 22 bases. The CDR3 totals 18 residues. This chain's CDR3 is CASSFRFMAGSPSYEQYF. The CDR3 DNA reads as TGTGCCAGCAGTTTTCGATTTATGGCGGGATCCCCGTCCTACGAGCAGTACTTC.

This clone has a single count. In the same sample, other DNA sequences code for this CDR3. The chain joins TRBV5-5 to TRBJ2-7, with a possible D match to TRBD2 (6 bases). Germline V CDR1 and CDR2: SGHKS, YYEKEE (reference sequence). The V end was cut by 1 base, the J end by 4 bases, with 9 bases between. The CDR3 sequence is 13 residues long. CDR3 loop: CASSLQGGYEQYF. The CDR3 DNA reads TGTGCCAGCAGCTTGCAGGGAGGTTACGAGCAGTACTTC.

Details on this clone: This CDR3 is also generated by other DNA sequences in the sample. This chain uses TRBV5-1 with TRBJ2-7; possible D gene TRBD1, 5 bases. CDR3 size: 13 residues. V lost 0 bases to trimming and J lost 3 bases, with 7 bases between them. Germline V gene data show CDR1 as SGHRS and CDR2 as YFSETQ. The chain's CDR3 is CASSLAQGYEQYF. The CDR3 DNA reads as TGCGCCAGCAGCTTGGCCCAGGGCTACGAGCAGTACTTC.

The rearrangement links TRBV2 to TRBJ1-6; perhaps TRBD1 as D (6 bases). This CDR3 has 13 amino acids. Trimming shortened V by 7 bases and J by 9 bases, and 13 bases separated the two germline ends. Germline loops: CDR1 SNHLY, CDR2 FYNNEI. The CDR3 sequence is CASKGVDTSPLHF. Here the CDR3 DNA reads TGTGCCAGCAAGGGGGTCGATACTTCACCCCTCCACTTT.